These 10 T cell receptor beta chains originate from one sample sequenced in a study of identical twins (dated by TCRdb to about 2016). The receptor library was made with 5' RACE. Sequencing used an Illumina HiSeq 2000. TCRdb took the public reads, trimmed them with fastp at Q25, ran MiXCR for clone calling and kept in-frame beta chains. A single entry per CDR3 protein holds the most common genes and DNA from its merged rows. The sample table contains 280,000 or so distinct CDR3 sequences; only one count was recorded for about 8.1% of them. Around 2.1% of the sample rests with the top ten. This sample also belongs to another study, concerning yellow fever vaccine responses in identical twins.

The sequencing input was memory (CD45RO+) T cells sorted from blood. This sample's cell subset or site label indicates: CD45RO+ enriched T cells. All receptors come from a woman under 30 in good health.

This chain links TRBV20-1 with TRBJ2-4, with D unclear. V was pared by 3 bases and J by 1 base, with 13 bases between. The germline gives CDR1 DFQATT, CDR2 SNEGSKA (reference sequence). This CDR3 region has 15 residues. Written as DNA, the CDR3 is TGCAGTGCTAGGGACCCCAGCTCGGCCAAAAACATTCAGTACTTC. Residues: CSARDPSSAKNIQYF.

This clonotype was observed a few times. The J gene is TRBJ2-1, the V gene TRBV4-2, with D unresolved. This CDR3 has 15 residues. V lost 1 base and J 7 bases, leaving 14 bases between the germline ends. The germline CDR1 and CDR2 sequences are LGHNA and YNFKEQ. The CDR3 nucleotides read TGTGCCAGCAGCCAAGTCGGCGGAGCGCAGAATGAGCAGTTCTTC. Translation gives CASSQVGGAQNEQFF.

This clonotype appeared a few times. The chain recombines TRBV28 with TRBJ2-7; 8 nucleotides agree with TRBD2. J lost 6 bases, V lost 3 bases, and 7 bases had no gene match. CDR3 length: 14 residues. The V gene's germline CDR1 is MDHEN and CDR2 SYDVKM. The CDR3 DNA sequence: TGTGCCAGCAGTTTGGTAGCGGGAATGTCCGAGCAGTACTTC. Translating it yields CASSLVAGMSEQYF.

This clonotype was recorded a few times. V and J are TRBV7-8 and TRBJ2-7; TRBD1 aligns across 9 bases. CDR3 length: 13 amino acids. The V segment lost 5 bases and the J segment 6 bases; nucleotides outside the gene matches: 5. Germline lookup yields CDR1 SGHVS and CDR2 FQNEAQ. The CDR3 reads CASSLGTGFEQYF. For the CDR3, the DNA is TGTGCCAGCAGCCTCGGGACAGGGTTCGAGCAGTACTTC.

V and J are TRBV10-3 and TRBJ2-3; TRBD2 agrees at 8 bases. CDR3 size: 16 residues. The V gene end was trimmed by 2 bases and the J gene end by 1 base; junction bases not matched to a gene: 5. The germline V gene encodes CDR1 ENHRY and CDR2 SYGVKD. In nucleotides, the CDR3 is TGTGCCATCAGTGAGGACGCGGGGGGCCGCACAGATACGCAGTATTTT. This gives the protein CAISEDAGGRTDTQYF.

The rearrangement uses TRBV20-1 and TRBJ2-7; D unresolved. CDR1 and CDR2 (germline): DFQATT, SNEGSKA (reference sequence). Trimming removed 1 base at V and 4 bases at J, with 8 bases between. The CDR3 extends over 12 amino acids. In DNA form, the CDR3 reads TGCAGTGCTAGAGCGCGGTCATACGAGCAGTACTTC. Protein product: CSARARSYEQYF.

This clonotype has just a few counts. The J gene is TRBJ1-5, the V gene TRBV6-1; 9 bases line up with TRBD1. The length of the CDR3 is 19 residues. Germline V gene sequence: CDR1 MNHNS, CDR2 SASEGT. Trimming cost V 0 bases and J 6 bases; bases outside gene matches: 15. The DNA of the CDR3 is TGTGCCAGCAGTGAAGCCGTCCGTATCACAGGGGGCTCGGGTCAGCCCCAGCATTTT. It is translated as CASSEAVRITGGSGQPQHF.

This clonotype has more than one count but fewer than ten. The CDR3 sequence is CASSYVAAGGTGELFF. In nucleotides, the CDR3 is TGTGCCAGCAGTTATGTCGCGGCGGGGGGAACCGGGGAGCTGTTTTTT. The J gene is TRBJ2-2, the V gene TRBV6-5, with 8 bases matching TRBD2. V gave up 3 bases and J gave up 5 bases; unmatched junction bases: 8. The germline V gene has CDR1 MNHEY and CDR2 SVGAGI. This CDR3 has 16 residues.

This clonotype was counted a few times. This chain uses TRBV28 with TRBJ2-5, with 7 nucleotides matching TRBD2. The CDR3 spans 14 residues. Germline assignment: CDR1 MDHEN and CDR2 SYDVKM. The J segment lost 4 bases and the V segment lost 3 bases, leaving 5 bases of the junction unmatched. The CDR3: CASSLGGVRETQYF. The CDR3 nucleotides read TGTGCCAGCAGTTTGGGGGGGGTTCGAGAGACCCAGTACTTC.

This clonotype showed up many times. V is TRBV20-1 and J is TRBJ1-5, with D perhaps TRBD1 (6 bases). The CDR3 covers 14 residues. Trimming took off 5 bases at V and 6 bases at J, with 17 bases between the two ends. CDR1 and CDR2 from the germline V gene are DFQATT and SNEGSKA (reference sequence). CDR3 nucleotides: TGCAGTGCTTCGGGGGGGCGGGAGGCTCAGCCCCAGCATTTT. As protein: CSASGGREAQPQHF.